The 24 T cell receptor beta chains below come from one sample, sequenced in a study of post-analysis software for immune sequencing data. Findings and limits, study-wide: There were about 5 TRBV segments more frequent in patients than controls, and TRBV5-6, TRBV5-1 and TRBV20-1 were among them.

Presence of unique molecular identifiers characterized the TCR beta cDNA libraries. TCRdb called the PCR reads again in MiXCR, with one record for every CDR3 protein. Among hundreds of thousands of distinct CDR3 sequences listed, 59% were seen once. Their antigens are not known. Sequenced material: blood. The receptors come from a girl aged 2-10 years with multiple sclerosis.

The rearrangement uses TRBV11-2 and TRBJ2-2; D may correspond to TRBD1 or TRBD2 (5 bases each). Trimming removed 2 bases from V and 8 bases from J, with 12 bases in between. Germline lookup yields CDR1 SGHAT and CDR2 FQNNGV. The CDR3 is 14 residues long. For the CDR3, the DNA is TGTGCCAGCAGCTTAATAGGGACGGCTGGGGAGCTGTTTTTT. Amino acid sequence: CASSLIGTAGELFF.

The chain joins TRBV6-2 or TRBV6-3 to TRBJ2-1, with D possibly TRBD1 on 5 matching bases. The CDR3 is 13 amino acids. Germline CDR1 reads MNHEY; CDR2 reads SVGEGT. Trimming pared 3 bases from V and 12 bases from J, leaving 15 bases between. The CDR3, as DNA: TGTGCCAGCAGTTATAGGCAAGTCCAGGGGCAGTTCTTC. Its protein is CASSYRQVQGQFF.

The J gene is TRBJ2-3, the V gene TRBV5-1; TRBD1 matches 7 bases. After removal of 0 bases from V and 2 bases from J, the junction contained 3 bases not matched to a gene. The CDR3 length is 15 residues. Germline V gene sequence: CDR1 SGHRS, CDR2 YFSETQ. The DNA of the CDR3 is TGCGCCAGCAGCTTGGAAGGGGGCAACACAGATACGCAGTATTTT. Residues: CASSLEGGNTDTQYF.

The chain uses TRBV29-1 and TRBJ2-1; 8 bases line up with TRBD1. CDR1 is SQVTM and CDR2 is ANQGSEA in the germline V gene. The CDR3 extends over 13 amino acids. V was pared by 7 bases and J by 12 bases, with 14 bases of the junction left unmatched. The CDR3 region has the DNA TGCAGCGCCCCCGGACAGGGATATGAAGGGCAGTTCTTC. It yields the protein CSAPGQGYEGQFF.

The chain carries TRBV15 and TRBJ2-6, with no clear D. The CDR3 spans 16 residues. The germline V gene has CDR1 LNHNV and CDR2 YYDKDF (reference sequence). V lost 3 bases and J lost 4, with 13 bases in between. The CDR3 DNA sequence: TGTGCCACCAGCAGCTCATTAGGGCAGGGGGCCAACGTCCTGACTTTC. Its translation: CATSSSLGQGANVLTF.

This sequence joins TRBV6-5 and TRBJ2-5; no firm D call. Germline V lookup: CDR1 MNHEY, CDR2 SVGAGI. The V end was cut by 5 bases, the J end by 5 bases, with 15 bases between. CDR3 size: 14 residues. The CDR3 DNA follows: TGTGCCAGCAGTACTACCGAATCCCGGGAGACCCAGTACTTC. Its protein is CASSTTESRETQYF.

This clonotype was observed once. The V and J genes are TRBV21-1 and TRBJ2-1; TRBD2, the D gene given by the table, was not confirmed from the DNA. TRBV21-1 counts as a pseudogene. The CDR3 runs to 14 residues. The CDR3 reads CASSKIGSYSEQFF. The DNA of the CDR3 is TGTGCCAGCAGCAAAATTGGGAGCTACAGTGAGCAGTTCTTC.

This clonotype was seen only once. One end of the junction fails to match germline, which may point to a read error. The chain joins TRBV12-3 or TRBV12-4 to TRBJ2-3; D is tentatively TRBD1 or TRBD2 (6 bases each). This CDR3 contains 12 residues. The CDR3 is CASEGGTDAQYF. CDR3 DNA: TGTGCCAGTGAGGGGGGCACAGATGCGCAGTATTTT.

This clonotype showed up just a few times. The chain is built from TRBV12-3 or TRBV12-4 and TRBJ2-7, with TRBD2 as a possible D gene (6 bases). This CDR3 spans 12 amino acids. V lost 4 bases and J lost 7, with 11 bases in between. CDR3: CASSSMGGEQYF. CDR3 nucleotide sequence: TGTGCCAGCAGTTCGATGGGGGGAGAGCAGTACTTC.

V is TRBV11-1 and J is TRBJ2-1, with TRBD2 matching 10 bases. Looked up from germline, CDR1 is SGHAT and CDR2 is FQDESV (reference sequence). This CDR3 comprises 15 residues. V shed 3 bases and J 5 bases; nucleotides not matched to a gene: 4. The CDR3 here is CASSFLTSGDNEQFF. CDR3 nucleotide sequence: TGTGCCAGCAGCTTTCTCACTAGCGGGGACAATGAGCAGTTCTTC.

V and J are TRBV20-1 and TRBJ2-7, with TRBD2 matching over 9 bases. This CDR3 contains 17 residues. V lost 0 bases, J lost 7 bases, and 16 bases stayed unmatched. Per germline, CDR1 DFQATT and CDR2 SNEGSKA (reference sequence). The CDR3 spells CSARDPRGTSLGDEQYF. DNA of the CDR3: TGCAGTGCTAGAGACCCACGAGGGACTAGCCTCGGCGATGAGCAGTACTTC.

Regarding this clonotype: No DNA is shown, since the ends of the CDR3 on it are uncertain; the CDR3 is the one TCRdb lists. The chain employs TRBV6-6 and TRBJ2-1; the table's D call, TRBD2, has no DNA check behind it. Looked up from germline, CDR1 is MNHNY and CDR2 is SVGAGI (reference sequence). Termini included, the CDR3 measures 17 amino acids. CDR3 sequence reads: CASSSSLAGATYNEQFF.

In this sample, this clonotype turned up a few times. The rearrangement links TRBV15 to TRBJ2-3; D is unclear. V lost 1 base and J 4 bases, leaving 6 bases between the germline ends. The CDR3 totals 13 residues. Germline CDR1 and CDR2: LNHNV and YYDKDF (reference sequence). CDR3 in amino acids: CATSRARPDTQYF. The CDR3 DNA reads as TGTGCCACCAGCAGAGCCCGCCCAGATACGCAGTATTTT.

This clonotype was counted only a few times. This rearrangement joins TRBV4-3 to TRBJ1-4; unclear D gene. Germline assignment: CDR1 LGHNA and CDR2 YSLEER. The CDR3 has 17 residues. Trimming removed 0 bases at V and 1 base at J, with 12 bases between. This CDR3 reads CASSQEYVGKTNEKLFF. The CDR3 bases are TGCGCCAGCAGCCAAGAATATGTGGGGAAAACTAATGAAAAACTGTTTTTT.

This clonotype was counted only a few times. This rearrangement joins TRBV10-3 to TRBJ1-1; D is perhaps TRBD1 (5 bases). Germline lookup yields CDR1 ENHRY and CDR2 SYGVKD. This CDR3 spans 12 amino acids. Trimming left V 7 bases short and J 3 bases short, with 9 bases between. CDR3 bases: TGTGCCATCATGGGGACGGACACTGAAGCTTTCTTT. This translates into CAIMGTDTEAFF.

The chain has TRBV6-5 and TRBJ2-1; TRBD1 aligns across 9 bases. J was trimmed by 7 bases and V by 6 bases; bases with no gene match: 10. This CDR3 has 15 amino acids. CDR1 MNHEY and CDR2 SVGAGI come from the germline V gene. The CDR3 nucleotides are TGTGCCAGCAGCGAAACAGGGGGCGCGGAGAATGAGCAGTTCTTC. Its protein is CASSETGGAENEQFF.

The rearrangement links TRBV7-9 to TRBJ2-5, with D unresolved. Looked up from germline, CDR1 is SEHNR and CDR2 is FQNEAQ (reference sequence). The CDR3 is 15 amino acids. The V and J ends lost 2 bases and 1 base respectively, with 11 bases between them. CDR3: CASSLFLGRQETQYF. CDR3 nucleotides: TGTGCCAGCAGCTTATTCTTGGGCCGCCAAGAGACCCAGTACTTC.

J is TRBJ1-1 and V is TRBV12-3 or TRBV12-4; a possible D gene is TRBD1 (5 bases). Trimming removed 1 base at V and 12 bases at J, with 12 bases between. The CDR3 is made up of 12 amino acids. The CDR3 region is CASSLDRLITFF. Written as DNA, the CDR3 is TGTGCCAGCAGTTTAGACAGGTTAATAACTTTCTTT.

This rearrangement joins TRBV12-3 or TRBV12-4 to TRBJ2-5, with D uncertain. Gene TRBJ2-7 matches the end of the DNA better, so the J call may be wrong. There are 13 residues in the CDR3. CDR3 DNA: TGTGCCAGCAGATTGGACGCTAAAACCGAGCAGTACTTC. It codes for CASRLDAKTEQYF.

This chain joins TRBV7-9 and TRBJ2-7; 11 nucleotides line up with TRBD1. TRBJ2-4 matches the DNA end more closely, so the J call is doubtful. Germline V CDR1 and CDR2: SEHNR, FQNEAQ (reference sequence). The CDR3 loop spans 15 amino acids. CDR3 region: CASSSYGQGANIQYF. As DNA, the CDR3 is TGTGCCAGCAGCTCCTATGGACAGGGGGCGAACATTCAGTACTTC.

This clonotype has only a few counts. V is TRBV5-1 and J is TRBJ2-3; maybe TRBD2 (5 bases). This CDR3 contains 16 residues. Germline CDR1 is SGHRS and CDR2 is YFSETQ. Trimming pared 0 bases from V and 0 bases from J, leaving 11 bases between. This CDR3 is CASSLAARASTDTQYF. The CDR3 DNA reads as TGCGCCAGCAGCTTGGCCGCGAGGGCTAGCACAGATACGCAGTATTTT.

The J gene is TRBJ1-2, the V gene TRBV28; 11 bases line up with TRBD1. The CDR3 covers 14 residues. The V gene end was trimmed by 8 bases and the J gene end by 5 bases; junction bases not matched to a gene: 7. CDR1 and CDR2 from the germline V gene are MDHEN and SYDVKM. CDR3 sequence: CASLGGTGGYGYTF. The CDR3 nucleotides are TGTGCCAGCTTGGGGGGGACAGGGGGATATGGCTACACCTTC.

The chain is built from TRBV20-1 and TRBJ2-3, with D perhaps matching TRBD2 (5 bases). The CDR3 consists of 15 residues. V lost 6 bases, J lost 0 bases, and 16 bases lay in between. Germline CDR1 reads DFQATT; CDR2 reads SNEGSKA (reference sequence). CDR3 bases: TGCAGTGCCCCGAACCCCCTAGCTAGCACAGATACGCAGTATTTT. Its protein product is CSAPNPLASTDTQYF.

This clonotype has more than one count but fewer than ten. The chain joins TRBV7-2 to TRBJ2-1; 13 bases line up with TRBD2. The CDR3 is 16 amino acids. Germline CDR1 reads SGHTA; CDR2 reads FQGNSA. V was clipped by 3 bases and J by 7 bases; unmatched bases: 6. CDR3 sequence: CASSFRTSGGGNEQFF. Written as DNA, the CDR3 is TGTGCCAGCAGCTTTCGGACTAGCGGGGGTGGAAATGAGCAGTTCTTC.